The 13 T cell receptor beta chains below all came from one sample that was sequenced in a study of blood T cells in healthy people across ages. Through a sample-barcoded 5' primer and a J-beta primer mix, a second PCR was run for roughly 6 to 12 cycles. In TCRdb, the 5' RACE reads were re-called with MiXCR into one record per CDR3 protein. In the table there are 1.5 million to 2 million distinct CDR3 sequences, roughly two fifths of which are singletons. The material sequenced was blood. The receptors were gathered from a human donor in good health.

This clonotype occurred a few times. The chain has TRBV10-3 and TRBJ1-2; D possibly corresponds to TRBD1 (6 bases). Germline CDR1 ENHRY, CDR2 SYGVKD. This CDR3 spans 13 amino acids. V lost 11 bases to trimming and J lost 4 bases, with 17 bases between them. The CDR3 protein is CAVPQGFGYGYTF. Here the CDR3 DNA reads TGTGCCGTACCACAGGGCTTCGGCTATGGCTACACCTTC.

V is TRBV27 and J is TRBJ1-1; D might be TRBD1 (6 bases). V shed 8 bases and J shed 0 bases, with 31 bases lying between them. The V gene's germline CDR1 is MNHEY and CDR2 SMNVEV (reference sequence). The CDR3 loop spans 20 amino acids. For the CDR3, the DNA is TGTGCCAGCCGTCCCGGGGGGGGCCCCCAGGGTTCGCGGCTGAACACTGAAGCTTTCTTT. Translating gives CASRPGGGPQGSRLNTEAFF.

This clonotype has only a few counts. This sequence joins TRBV27 and TRBJ2-7; D is undetermined. This CDR3 spans 13 amino acids. V lost 6 bases and J lost 2, with 11 bases in between. Germline-derived CDR1 and CDR2 are MNHEY and SMNVEV (reference sequence). For the CDR3, the DNA is TGTGCCAGCAGGCCCGGAGCACCCTACGAGCAGTACTTC. This encodes CASRPGAPYEQYF.

The V call is TRBV12-3 or TRBV12-4, the J call TRBJ2-1, with D possibly matching TRBD1 (6 bases). The CDR3 totals 14 residues. The V end lost 5 bases, the J end lost 8 bases, and 16 bases lay between the germline ends. CDR3 residues: CASSPRTGGDEQFF. The CDR3 bases are TGTGCCAGCAGTCCGCGGACTGGGGGCGATGAGCAGTTCTTC.

This clonotype was observed a few times. This chain's CDR3 is CASSHLAGRETQYF. DNA for the CDR3: TGTGCCAGCAGCCATCTAGCGGGGCGGGAGACCCAGTACTTC. This chain uses TRBV4-2 with TRBJ2-5; 9 positions agree with TRBD2. The CDR3 runs to 14 residues. The ends lost 3 bases at V and 5 bases at J; junction bases unmatched: 4. CDR1 LGHNA and CDR2 YNFKEQ come from the germline V gene.

The J gene is TRBJ2-1, the V gene TRBV10-3; a weak D match, TRBD2 (7 bases). V lost 4 bases and J 6 bases, leaving 19 bases between the germline ends. Germline lookup yields CDR1 ENHRY and CDR2 SYGVKD. CDR3 length: 16 amino acids. The CDR3 reads CAISAGGLDTRNEQFF. The DNA for the CDR3 is TGTGCCATCAGTGCGGGGGGCCTGGACACTCGCAATGAGCAGTTCTTC.

V and J are TRBV6-2 or TRBV6-3 and TRBJ2-1; D possibly corresponds to TRBD1 (6 bases). Germline V CDR1 and CDR2: MNHEY, SVGEGT. This CDR3 region has 14 residues. Between the trimmed V and J ends, which lost 6 bases and 0 bases, there was a span of 9 bases. The CDR3 DNA is TGTGCCAGCAGAACAGGGAACTCCTACAATGAGCAGTTCTTC. The encoded protein is CASRTGNSYNEQFF.

A few counts support this clonotype. DNA for the CDR3: TGCGCCAGCAGCCAAGTCACAGGGAACTATGGCTACACCTTC. Translation gives CASSQVTGNYGYTF. The chain joins TRBV4-3 to TRBJ1-2; TRBD1 is a possible D gene (6 bases). The CDR3 is made up of 14 amino acids. The ends were cut back, 1 base at V and 2 bases at J, with 8 bases in the middle. The germline gives CDR1 LGHNA, CDR2 YSLEER.

The chain links TRBV3-1 to TRBJ2-7; a weak D match, TRBD2 (6 bases). Trimming pared 2 bases from V and 4 bases from J, leaving 9 bases between. This CDR3 contains 13 residues. CDR1 is LGHDT, CDR2 YNNKEL, per germline (reference sequence). CDR3 protein: CASSQWRDYEQYF. The CDR3 coding sequence is TGTGCCAGCAGCCAATGGAGGGATTACGAGCAGTACTTC.

The chain is built from TRBV20-1 and TRBJ1-5; D uncertain. The CDR3 length is 13 residues. Germline assignment: CDR1 DFQATT and CDR2 SNEGSKA (reference sequence). Trimming stripped 1 base from V and 2 bases from J, with 6 bases between. CDR3 in amino acids: CSARVKRNQPQHF. The DNA of the CDR3 is TGCAGTGCTAGAGTGAAGCGCAATCAGCCCCAGCATTTT.

In its sample, this clonotype was seen many times. The V call is TRBV5-6, the J call TRBJ2-7; 7 bases match TRBD1. CDR3 length equals 14 residues. CDR1 and CDR2 from the germline V gene are SGHDT and YYEEEE. Losses at the gene ends were 2 bases for V and 2 bases for J; bases not matched to a gene: 4. CDR3 protein: CASSFRDSPYEQYF. CDR3 nucleotide sequence: TGTGCCAGCAGCTTTCGGGACAGCCCCTACGAGCAGTACTTC.

This chain links TRBV10-3 with TRBJ2-3; 7 nucleotides align to TRBD1. The CDR3 sequence is 16 residues long. V lost 6 bases and J lost 0; bases outside the gene matches: 9. Germline CDR1 ENHRY, CDR2 SYGVKD. The CDR3 loop reads CAIRTKGGSSTDTQYF. CDR3 bases: TGTGCCATCAGGACAAAAGGGGGCTCTAGCACAGATACGCAGTATTTT.

In this sample, this clonotype turned up a few times. V and J are TRBV6-1 and TRBJ1-5; 7 nucleotides line up with TRBD1. CDR1 is MNHNS, CDR2 SASEGT, per germline. Trimming took 1 base from V and 8 from J; bases not matched to a gene: 5. The CDR3 is made up of 14 amino acids. In nucleotides, the CDR3 is TGTGCCAGCAGTGAAGGGCAGGGGGTTAAGCCCCAGCATTTT. Translating gives CASSEGQGVKPQHF.